The present entry profiles one T cell receptor (beta chain) with its context. Its specificity is unknown. A junction boundary mismatches the germline segment, possibly from a read error. This entry is derived from a study of cytomegalovirus exposure and HLA in healthy donors. Study-wide context: Researchers previously reported finding roughly 120 million unique TCR beta sequences from approximately 190 million T cells.

This CDR3 has 18 residues. The germline V gene encodes CDR1 MDHEN and CDR2 SYDVKM. Regarding the study as a whole: Earlier analysis yielded a pattern in which most TCR beta V segments were productive about 87% or about 30% of the time. A link between a missense DCLRE1C variant and TCR beta V- and J-gene trimming emerged from a later analysis.

PCR amplification relied on 60 Vbeta primers (plus 13 Jbeta primers). Produced via immunoSEQ multiplex PCR; TCRdb's table is partial and in-frame only. The sample contains some 180,000 clones, more than 60% of which appear only once. The genes are TRBV28 and TRBJ2-6; TRBD2 matches at 10 bases. Sequenced input: PBMCs. The clonotype was recovered from a woman aged 60-70 years in good health and CMV-seropositive. The CDR3 sequence is CASQGEAGGPGGANGLTF. The DNA of the CDR3 is TGTGCCAGCCAGGGGGAAGCGGGGGGGCCGGGTGGGGCCAACGGCCTGACTTTC.